The present entry profiles one T cell receptor (beta chain) with its context. This clonotype was picked up many times. Its antigen has not been determined. No much larger clonotype is one base removed from it; base qualities were not supplied. A patient counted as having stable Graves' hyperthyroidism if no progression to ophthalmopathy occurred over 18 months of follow-up. Hyperthyroidism patients were newly diagnosed, with disease duration under 2 months, and aged 18 to 65 years. Patients with uncontrolled infections, other autoimmune diseases, pregnancy or lactation were excluded. Diagnoses were based on clinical symptoms, serum thyroxine and TRAb, thyroid ultrasound and orbital computed tomography. PBMCs were isolated from about 9.1 ml of fresh peripheral blood by Ficoll-Paque density gradient centrifugation. Total RNA was extracted using Trizol reagent, and RNA quality was assessed on an Agilent 2100 Bioanalyzer.

V is trimmed back by 4 bases and J by 1 base, and the junction contains 2 bases that no gene match accounts for. The germline V gene encodes CDR1 DFQATT and CDR2 SNEGSKA (reference sequence). Inclusive of the bounding cysteine and phenylalanine, the CDR3 is 13 residues long. The only DNA kept is the CDR3, 39 bases in frame from the first base. These data come from a study of T cells in Graves' hyperthyroidism and ophthalmopathy (dated by TCRdb to about 2019). As for the study more broadly: Peripheral blood was sampled at the time of initial diagnosis, prior to any treatment. A discovery cohort of about 96 patients, approximately 45 with Graves' ophthalmopathy and about 58 with stable Graves' hyperthyroidism, was used to find distinguishing TCR V-J signatures. Prospective prediction of ophthalmopathy was tested in an independent validation cohort consisting of 18 hyperthyroidism patients and some 16 patients who later progressed to ophthalmopathy. For training and testing, the 100 or so patients in the discovery cohort were randomly divided in a 7:3 ratio. The study also compared thyroid tissue and blood T-cell repertoires from 6 or 7 Graves' hyperthyroidism patients. After sampling, hyperthyroidism patients received methimazole starting at 30 mg daily, and ophthalmopathy patients received high-dose intravenous methylprednisolone. According to the paper, TCR Vbeta CDR3 sequencing was carried out on 120 to 150 peripheral blood samples, which came from around 43 ophthalmopathy, some 73 hyperthyroidism and approximately 17 progressor patients. The research as a whole found: During validation, the model predicted progression to ophthalmopathy a median of about 6.3 months ahead of onset, with around 71% sensitivity and 72% to 85% specificity. Most expanded thyroid clonotypes (frequency above 0.001) were also found in blood, which suggests that blood repertoires may mirror thyroid immune responses. A model built on a 13 V-J signature distinguished ophthalmopathy from stable hyperthyroidism, reaching around 90% sensitivity and approximately 83% specificity in cross-validation and 80%/75% in testing. No statistical method was used to set the sample size in advance, and investigators knew the group allocation.

The TCR beta CDR3 regions were amplified from the RNA transcripts. A first-round RT-PCR of the TCR CDR3 used the HTBI primer set with the Qiagen OneStep RT-PCR kit. A second multiplex PCR round built the libraries, followed by size selection and purification. Paired-end sequencing of the libraries was performed with 100 bp reads on an Illumina HiSeq2000. The authors processed their data as follows. SOAPnuke was used to process the raw data, throwing out any read that contained adapters or uncalled bases, had a mean Phred below 15, or lacked an exact constant-primer or identifier match. COPE v1.2.5 was used to merge high-quality paired reads, and clonotypes were defined as unique nucleotide sequences. Clonotypes were aligned to IMGT TRBV, TRBD and TRBJ reference segments using MiTCR v1.1. Only V-J combinations with frequency above 0.0001, covering 99% to 99.2% of repertoires, were analysed. The TCS score was defined as the ratio of F50 (clonal expansion) to E x V (chaos), calculated using BLOSUM62-based TCRdist between CDR3 peptides within each V-J. Welch's t-statistics and random forest reduced approximately 520 V-J features to 13, which were used in a naive Bayes classifier (R e1071). TCRdb cleaned the public reads at Q25 with fastp, built clones with MiXCR and kept in-frame beta chains. Rows with one shared CDR3 protein collapse into an entry with the most common genes and DNA. TCRdb's processing, not the authors', yielded these V and J calls. Here the sample has some 300,000 distinct CDR3 sequences; 16% occur a single time. The ten biggest clones cover approximately 35% of the sample.

This sequence uses TRBV20-1 and TRBJ2-5, with 8 bases aligning to TRBD1. This sequence was found in a young man with Graves' hyperthyroidism. Sequenced input: blood. The base sequence is TGCAGTGCTACCACAGGGGGCCAAGAGACCCAGTACTTC. It is translated as CSATTGGQETQYF.